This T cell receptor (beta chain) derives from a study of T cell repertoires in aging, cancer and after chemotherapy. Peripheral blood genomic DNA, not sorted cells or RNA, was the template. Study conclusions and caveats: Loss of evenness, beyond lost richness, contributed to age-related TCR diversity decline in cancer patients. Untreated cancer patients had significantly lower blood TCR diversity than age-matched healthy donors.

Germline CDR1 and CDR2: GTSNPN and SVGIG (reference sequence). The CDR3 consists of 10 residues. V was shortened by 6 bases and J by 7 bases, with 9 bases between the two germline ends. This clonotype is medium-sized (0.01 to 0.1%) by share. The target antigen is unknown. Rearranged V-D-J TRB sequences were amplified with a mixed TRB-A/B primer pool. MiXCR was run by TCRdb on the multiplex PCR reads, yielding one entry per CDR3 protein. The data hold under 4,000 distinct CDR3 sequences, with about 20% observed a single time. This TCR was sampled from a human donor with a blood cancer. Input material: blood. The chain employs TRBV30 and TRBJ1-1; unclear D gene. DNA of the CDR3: TGTGCCTGCCCTCCGCTTGAAGCTTTCTTT. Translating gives CACPPLEAFF. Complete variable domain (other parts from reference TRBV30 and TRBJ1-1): SQTIHQWPATLVQPVGSPLSLECTVEGTSNPNLYWYRQAAGRGLQLLFYSVGIGQISSEVPQNLSASRPQDRQFILSSKKLLLSDSGFYLCACPPLEAFFGQGTRLTVV.